The next 20 T cell receptor beta chains were all read from a single sample in a study of shared clonotypes between healthy human individuals. The data were produced by immunoSEQ multiplex PCR, yet TCRdb's version contains in-frame clones alone and is incomplete. The sample lists roughly 410,000 clones; approximately 96% were seen once. Sequences were obtained from memory CD8+ T cells sorted from blood. Noted subset: CD45RO+ cells pooled with CCR7-negative TemRA cells. Receptors originate from a man under 40 in good health.

The chain has TRBV10-3 and TRBJ2-1; 10 nucleotides match TRBD1. Germline lookup yields CDR1 ENHRY and CDR2 SYGVKD. Germline trimming cut 11 bases from V and 9 bases from J; bases unmatched to any gene: 10. CDR3 length: 13 amino acids. The CDR3: CAVDLGQGGEQFF. The DNA for the CDR3 is TGTGCCGTAGACCTTGGACAGGGGGGTGAGCAGTTCTTC.

The J gene is TRBJ1-5, the V gene TRBV5-6; D gene unclear. CDR1 is SGHDT and CDR2 is YYEEEE in the germline V gene. The V end was cut by 0 bases, the J end by 9 bases, with 7 bases between. This CDR3 is built from 12 residues. The CDR3 is CASSLGPGPQHF. CDR3 sequence (DNA): TGTGCCAGCAGCTTGGGGCCCGGGCCCCAGCATTTT.

The chain carries TRBV6-1 and TRBJ2-3; 7 positions agree with TRBD2. From germline, CDR1 is MNHNS and CDR2 SASEGT. V was clipped by 1 base and J by 0 bases; unmatched bases: 10. The CDR3 loop spans 18 amino acids. The CDR3 sequence: CASSEVFRLAASTDTQYF. CDR3 bases: TGTGCCAGCAGTGAAGTGTTTCGACTAGCCGCCAGCACAGATACGCAGTATTTT.

The rearrangement links TRBV19 to TRBJ1-1; tentative D call: TRBD1 (5 bases). V gave up 1 base and J gave up 8 bases, with 11 bases separating them. This CDR3 comprises 13 residues. From germline, CDR1 is LNHDA and CDR2 SQIVND (reference sequence). CDR3 nucleotide sequence: TGTGCCAGTAGTATAGGGGGACGGTTAGAAGCTTTCTTT. Protein sequence: CASSIGGRLEAFF.

The chain links TRBV5-4 to TRBJ1-1; no clear D. The CDR3 loop spans 13 amino acids. Germline V gene data show CDR1 as SGHNT and CDR2 as YYREEE (reference sequence). Trimming cost V 6 bases and J 10 bases, with 19 bases left between them. The CDR3 loop reads CASTFPGPLTAFF. As DNA, the CDR3 is TGTGCCAGCACCTTTCCAGGACCATTGACAGCTTTCTTT.

This chain joins TRBV7-2 and TRBJ1-3; 8 bases agree with TRBD1. The CDR3 is 15 residues long. From germline, CDR1 is SGHTA and CDR2 FQGNSA. J lost 0 bases, V lost 6 bases, and 4 bases had no gene match. The CDR3 DNA reads TGTGCCAGCAGGCGTACAGGGGGCTCTGGAAACACCATATATTTT. This translates into CASRRTGGSGNTIYF.

The chain uses TRBV11-2 and TRBJ1-1; D ambiguous. Germline lookup yields CDR1 SGHAT and CDR2 FQNNGV. Trimming removed 5 bases at V and 9 bases at J, with 10 bases between. This CDR3 is 11 amino acids long. In nucleotides, the CDR3 is TGTGCCAGCAGCCTCCTGCCCAAAGCTTTCTTT. This gives the protein CASSLLPKAFF.

This clone was recorded only once. V is TRBV4-1 and J is TRBJ2-1; no reliable D call. Germline values: CDR1 MGHRA, CDR2 YSYEKL. With 3 bases removed from V and 0 bases from J, the gap between germline ends came to 18 bases. The CDR3 consists of 18 residues. The CDR3 here is CASSHLYSSSSSYNEQFF. The CDR3 DNA reads TGCGCCAGCAGCCACCTTTACTCGTCCTCTAGCTCCTACAATGAGCAGTTCTTC.

The chain recombines TRBV9 with TRBJ2-3; D is unresolved. Trimming pared 4 bases from V and 4 bases from J, leaving 10 bases between. The CDR3 has 13 amino acids. From germline, CDR1 is SGDLS and CDR2 YYNGEE. The CDR3 reads CASSFLVSDTQYF. CDR3 DNA: TGTGCCAGCAGCTTCCTTGTCTCAGATACGCAGTATTTT.

The chain recombines TRBV7-9 with TRBJ2-3, with 12 bases lining up with TRBD2. CDR1 and CDR2 from the germline V gene are SEHNR and FQNEAQ (reference sequence). J lost 1 base, V lost 5 bases, and 7 bases had no gene match. This CDR3 is 17 amino acids long. This CDR3 is CASSEGLAGIRTDTQYF. In nucleotides, the CDR3 is TGTGCCAGCAGCGAAGGACTAGCGGGGATACGCACAGATACGCAGTATTTT.

The genes are TRBV11-3 and TRBJ1-4, with a tentative D call TRBD1 (5 bases). The germline gives CDR1 SGHNT, CDR2 YENEEA. V was shortened by 8 bases and J by 3 bases, with 10 bases between the two germline ends. This CDR3 has 13 residues. In nucleotides, the CDR3 is TGTGCCAGCCCCGGGACCCCTAATGAAAAACTGTTTTTT. Its protein product is CASPGTPNEKLFF.

In DNA, the CDR3 is TGTGCCAGCAGCATAAACTACGAGCAGTACTTC. This codes for CASSINYEQYF. The chain has TRBV6-6 and TRBJ2-7; D gene ambiguous. V was cut by 6 bases and J by 3 bases, with 6 bases left in between. The CDR3 totals 11 residues. Looked up from germline, CDR1 is MNHNY and CDR2 is SVGAGI (reference sequence).

The V gene is TRBV6-5, the J gene TRBJ2-5; 9 nucleotides agree with TRBD1. V lost 6 bases and J lost 5; bases outside the gene matches: 7. Germline loops: CDR1 MNHEY, CDR2 SVGAGI. The CDR3 runs 14 residues. This CDR3 is CASREQGAVETQYF. DNA of the CDR3: TGTGCCAGCAGGGAACAGGGGGCGGTTGAGACCCAGTACTTC.

The rearrangement joins TRBV28 to TRBJ2-5, with D possibly being TRBD2 (6 bases). The CDR3 runs to 17 residues. V lost 2 bases and J lost 4, with 20 bases in between. Germline loops: CDR1 MDHEN, CDR2 SYDVKM. The CDR3 protein is CASSLAISGEVGETQYF. The CDR3 nucleotides are TGTGCCAGCAGTTTAGCTATTTCGGGAGAGGTGGGAGAGACCCAGTACTTC.

The CDR3 nucleotides read TGTGCCAGCACAGAGACGAACACTGAAGCTTTCTTT. Protein sequence: CASTETNTEAFF. The rearrangement links TRBV28 to TRBJ1-1; D ambiguous. V was trimmed by 7 bases and J by 1 base, leaving 7 bases between them. Germline CDR1 and CDR2: MDHEN and SYDVKM. The CDR3 extends over 12 amino acids.

The chain couples TRBV13 to TRBJ2-1, with D tentatively TRBD2 (6 bases). With 5 bases removed from V and 8 bases from J, the gap between germline ends came to 19 bases. The V gene's germline CDR1 is PRHDT and CDR2 FYEKMQ (reference sequence). The length of the CDR3 is 15 residues. The CDR3 bases are TGTGCCAGCAGCATACTAGCCGCCGCAACCGATGAGCAGTTCTTC. Its protein is CASSILAAATDEQFF.

The V call is TRBV27, the J call TRBJ2-5; 7 nucleotides agree with TRBD1. CDR1 and CDR2 (germline): MNHEY, SMNVEV (reference sequence). The CDR3 covers 17 residues. J lost 5 bases, V lost 2 bases, and 14 bases had no gene match. The CDR3: CASSLTSLRGRLETQYF. CDR3 nucleotides: TGTGCCAGCAGTTTAACGTCGTTAAGGGGGCGCTTGGAGACCCAGTACTTC.

The chain carries TRBV13 and TRBJ2-3, with TRBD2 identical over 8 bases. Germline V gene lookup returns CDR1 PRHDT and CDR2 FYEKMQ (reference sequence). The CDR3 loop spans 17 amino acids. Germline trimming cut 5 bases from V and 2 bases from J; bases unmatched to any gene: 12. CDR3: CASSRRTSGKVTDTQYF. CDR3 nucleotide sequence: TGTGCCAGCAGCCGAAGAACTAGCGGAAAAGTCACAGATACGCAGTATTTT. Full variable domain (rest looked up from reference TRBV13 and TRBJ2-3): AAGVIQSPRHLIKEKRETATLKCYPIPRHDTVYWYQQGPGQDPQFLISFYEKMQSDKGSIPDRFSAQQFSDYHSELNMSSLELGDSALYFCASSRRTSGKVTDTQYFGPGTRLTVL.

With respect to this clone: A junction boundary mismatches the germline segment, possibly from a read error. This chain connects TRBV7-7 to TRBJ1-4; no firm D call. The CDR3 totals 14 residues. Germline CDR1 reads SSHAT; CDR2 reads FNYEAQ (reference sequence). CDR3 DNA sequence: TGTGCTAGCAGTCATACAGCAACTAATGAAAAACTGTTTTTT. Encoded protein: CASSHTATNEKLFF.

This clone was seen only once. The chain is built from TRBV28 and TRBJ1-4; 7 bases line up with TRBD1. This CDR3 contains 12 residues. Germline assignment: CDR1 MDHEN and CDR2 SYDVKM. V was pared by 5 bases and J by 12 bases, with 6 bases of the junction left unmatched. CDR3 sequence (DNA): TGTGCCAGCAGTCAACTCGACAGGGAACTGTTTTTT. It yields the protein CASSQLDRELFF.